The 15 T cell receptor beta chains below all came from one sample that was sequenced in a study of T-cell reconstitution after alpha-beta-depleted transplantation in children. Preparation of the TCRbeta library involved a method that used unique molecular identifiers. TCRdb called the PCR reads again in MiXCR, with one record for every CDR3 protein. The sample records about 410,000 distinct CDR3 sequences, roughly 20% being singletons. The sample was PBMCs from the stem cell graft donor, taken from the stem cell graft. Source of these receptors: a human donor who donated a stem cell graft to a child with acute myeloid leukemia.

A few counts support this clonotype. The rearrangement joins TRBV6-5 to TRBJ1-1; 11 bases match TRBD1. Germline V gene lookup returns CDR1 MNHEY and CDR2 SVGAGI. The CDR3 spans 13 residues. Trimming at V came to 2 bases and at J to 13 bases, leaving 6 bases not matched to a gene. The CDR3, as DNA: TGTGCCAGCAGTTACGGCGGGACAGGGGGTAATTTCTTT. Translating it yields CASSYGGTGGNFF.

The chain is built from TRBV5-5 and TRBJ2-6, with 7 bases that match TRBD1. J gave up 3 bases and V 6 bases, and 15 bases lay outside the gene matches. The CDR3 consists of 18 residues. The germline V gene encodes CDR1 SGHKS and CDR2 YYEKEE (reference sequence). The CDR3 region has the DNA TGTGCCAGCACCCTGGGAATGGGACAGTCAGGTGGGGCCAACGTCCTGACTTTC. This encodes CASTLGMGQSGGANVLTF.

This clonotype showed up just a few times. The rearrangement uses TRBV28 and TRBJ2-5, with TRBD1 matching over 9 bases. V was pared by 7 bases and J by 5 bases, with 8 bases of the junction left unmatched. CDR3 length: 14 amino acids. CDR1 is MDHEN and CDR2 is SYDVKM in the germline V gene. The CDR3 loop reads CASTTGTGLETQYF. CDR3 in DNA: TGTGCCAGCACCACCGGGACAGGGTTGGAGACCCAGTACTTC.

This clonotype was counted at least ten times. The chain couples TRBV29-1 to TRBJ2-1; 7 bases are shared with TRBD2. The germline CDR1 and CDR2 sequences are SQVTM and ANQGSEA. The CDR3 consists of 16 residues. V was clipped by 0 bases and J by 5 bases; unmatched bases: 10. The CDR3 coding sequence is TGCAGCGTTGAAGATCTTGGCGGGAGCCCCCACAATGAGCAGTTCTTC. Translating gives CSVEDLGGSPHNEQFF.

This clonotype turned up a few times. The V gene is TRBV29-1, the J gene TRBJ2-7; 10 bases are shared with TRBD2. This CDR3 is built from 14 residues. CDR1 and CDR2 from the germline V gene are SQVTM and ANQGSEA. The V and J ends lost 7 bases and 6 bases, in that order; junction bases with no gene match: 12. This chain's CDR3 is CSASEVAGGGEQYF. Here the CDR3 DNA reads TGCAGCGCCTCCGAAGTAGCGGGAGGAGGCGAGCAGTACTTC.

CDR3 DNA sequence: TGTGCCAGCTCACCAGGAACACGAGAGACCCAGTACTTC. It codes for CASSPGTRETQYF. The chain joins TRBV18 to TRBJ2-5, with unresolved D. V was cut by 2 bases and J by 4 bases, with 8 bases left in between. CDR3 size: 13 residues. Looked up from germline, CDR1 is KGHSH and CDR2 is LQKENI.

This clonotype showed up many times. One junction end disagrees with the germline gene, perhaps due to a read error. This rearrangement joins TRBV12-3 or TRBV12-4 to TRBJ2-1; D possibly corresponds to TRBD2 (6 bases). The CDR3 runs 14 residues. The CDR3 DNA reads as TGTGCCAGCAGTGATACCCCCGGGACTTCGACGATTTACTTC. This sequence encodes CASSDTPGTSTIYF.

This clonotype was seen a few times. The rearrangement joins TRBV7-2 to TRBJ1-6; D is possibly TRBD1 (6 bases). V lost 6 bases to trimming and J lost 5 bases, with 14 bases between them. The CDR3 consists of 15 residues. The germline CDR1 and CDR2 sequences are SGHTA and FQGNSA. CDR3 protein: CASSPRQANNSPLHF. The CDR3 region has the DNA TGTGCCAGCAGTCCCAGACAGGCAAATAATTCACCCCTCCACTTT.

Only a few counts were recorded for this clonotype. The V call is TRBV29-1, the J call TRBJ2-7, with a possible D match to TRBD1 (6 bases). Germline-derived CDR1 and CDR2 are SQVTM and ANQGSEA. This CDR3 is built from 14 residues. Trimming removed 4 bases at V and 1 base at J, with 14 bases between. The DNA for the CDR3 is TGCAGCGTTGGTCAGGGGCTTGAGTCCTACGAGCAGTACTTC. Its protein is CSVGQGLESYEQYF.

The CDR3 here is CASSQAWDDYRGAKNIQYF. The CDR3 DNA is TGCGCCAGCAGCCAAGCCTGGGACGATTACAGGGGGGCCAAAAACATTCAGTACTTC. The gene calls are TRBV4-3 and TRBJ2-4; TRBD1 matches at 8 bases. The CDR3 has 19 residues. Germline CDR1 LGHNA, CDR2 YSLEER. Trimming cost V 1 base and J 1 base; bases outside gene matches: 12.

This clonotype was seen a handful of times. The gene calls are TRBV12-3 or TRBV12-4 and TRBJ2-3, with 12 bases fitting TRBD2. CDR3 size: 15 residues. The V gene end was trimmed by 3 bases and the J gene end by 6 bases; junction bases not matched to a gene: 4. CDR3 DNA sequence: TGTGCCAGCAGTTTTGGGCTAGCGGGAGGGGATACGCAGTATTTT. Translated: CASSFGLAGGDTQYF.

Remarks on this clonotype: Since a much larger clone is just one base distant, this may be a read error. V usage is TRBV12-3 or TRBV12-4 and J usage is TRBJ2-7; D unclear. The CDR3 covers 12 residues. V was cut by 1 base and J by 4 bases, with 5 bases left in between. The CDR3 DNA sequence: TGTGCCAGCAGTTTAGTAGAATACGAGCAGTACTTC. This sequence encodes CASSLVEYEQYF.

The sample holds many counts of this clonotype. The chain has TRBV20-1 and TRBJ2-7, with unresolved D. V was clipped by 1 base and J by 3 bases, with 13 bases between them. Germline V gene data show CDR1 as DFQATT and CDR2 as SNEGSKA (reference sequence). CDR3 length: 14 residues. The DNA for the CDR3 is TGCAGTGCTAGAGGGATCGAGAAGGGCTACGAGCAGTACTTC. It is translated as CSARGIEKGYEQYF.

The chain has TRBV12-3 or TRBV12-4 and TRBJ1-1; TRBD1 might be the D (5 bases). This CDR3 is built from 13 residues. V shed 3 bases and J shed 5 bases, with 10 bases lying between them. In DNA form, the CDR3 reads TGTGCCAGCAGTTTCCAGGGAGAGACTGAAGCTTTCTTT. The encoded protein is CASSFQGETEAFF.

This clonotype was observed a handful of times. The V call is TRBV12-3 or TRBV12-4, the J call TRBJ1-1; D unclear. V shed 6 bases and J shed 2 bases, with 13 bases lying between them. The CDR3 has 14 amino acids. The CDR3 is CASSIEGRNTEAFF. CDR3 DNA: TGTGCCAGCAGCATAGAAGGGAGAAACACTGAAGCTTTCTTT.